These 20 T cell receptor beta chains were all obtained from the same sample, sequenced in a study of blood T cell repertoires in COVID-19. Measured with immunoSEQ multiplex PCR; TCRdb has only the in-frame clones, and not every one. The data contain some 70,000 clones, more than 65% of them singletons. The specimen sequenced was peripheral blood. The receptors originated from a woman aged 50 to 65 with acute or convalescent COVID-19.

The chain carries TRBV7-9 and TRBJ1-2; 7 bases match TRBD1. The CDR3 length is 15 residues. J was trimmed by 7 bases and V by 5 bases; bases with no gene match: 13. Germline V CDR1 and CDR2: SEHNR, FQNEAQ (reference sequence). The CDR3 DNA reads TGTGCCAGCAGCGGACAGGATGCCCATACTAGTGGCTACACCTTC. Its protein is CASSGQDAHTSGYTF.

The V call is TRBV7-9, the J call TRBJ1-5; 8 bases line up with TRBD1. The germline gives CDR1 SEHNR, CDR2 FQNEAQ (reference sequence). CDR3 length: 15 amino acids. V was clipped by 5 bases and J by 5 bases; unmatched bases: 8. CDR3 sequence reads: CASSKYQQGDQPQHF. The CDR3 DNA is TGTGCCAGCAGCAAGTACCAACAGGGGGATCAGCCCCAGCATTTT.

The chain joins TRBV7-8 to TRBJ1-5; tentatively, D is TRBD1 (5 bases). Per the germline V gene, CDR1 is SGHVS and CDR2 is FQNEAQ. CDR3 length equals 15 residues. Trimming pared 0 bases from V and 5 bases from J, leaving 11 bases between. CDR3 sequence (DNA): TGTGCCAGCAGCTTAGCGCAGGGCAAGTATCAGCCCCAGCATTTT. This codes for CASSLAQGKYQPQHF.

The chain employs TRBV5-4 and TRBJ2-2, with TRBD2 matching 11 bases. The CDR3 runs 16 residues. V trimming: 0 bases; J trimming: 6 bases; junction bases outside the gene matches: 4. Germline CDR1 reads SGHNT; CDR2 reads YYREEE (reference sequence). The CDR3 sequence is CASSLATSGSPGELFF. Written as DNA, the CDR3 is TGTGCCAGCAGCTTGGCTACTAGCGGGAGCCCCGGGGAGCTGTTTTTT.

CDR3 sequence: CASSPQTGSDGYTF. In nucleotides, the CDR3 is TGTGCCAGCAGCCCACAGACAGGGTCGGATGGCTACACCTTC. V usage is TRBV5-4 and J usage is TRBJ1-2; 7 bases agree with TRBD1. The CDR3 covers 14 residues. Trimming removed 4 bases from V and 6 bases from J; junction bases left unmatched: 9. The V gene's germline CDR1 is SGHNT and CDR2 YYREEE (reference sequence).

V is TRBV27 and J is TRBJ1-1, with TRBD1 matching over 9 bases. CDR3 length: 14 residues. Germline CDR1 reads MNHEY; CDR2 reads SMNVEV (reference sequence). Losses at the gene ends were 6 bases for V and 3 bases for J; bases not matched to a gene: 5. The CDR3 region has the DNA TGTGCCAGCAGGACAAACAGGGGGCACACTGAAGCTTTCTTT. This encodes CASRTNRGHTEAFF.

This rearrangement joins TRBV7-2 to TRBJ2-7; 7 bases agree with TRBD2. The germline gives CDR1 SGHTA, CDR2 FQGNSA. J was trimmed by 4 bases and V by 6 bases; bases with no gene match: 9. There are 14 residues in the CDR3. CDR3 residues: CASRSAAGVYEQYF. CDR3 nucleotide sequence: TGTGCCAGCAGATCGGCCGCGGGAGTGTACGAGCAGTACTTC.

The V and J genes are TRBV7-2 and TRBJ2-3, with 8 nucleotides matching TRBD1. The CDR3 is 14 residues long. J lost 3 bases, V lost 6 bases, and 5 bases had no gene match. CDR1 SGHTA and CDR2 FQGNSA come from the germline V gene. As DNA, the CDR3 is TGTGCCAGCAGACACAGGGGGATGACAGATACGCAGTATTTT. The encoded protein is CASRHRGMTDTQYF.

The CDR3 DNA reads as TGTGCTAGTGGGTCTACAGGGTTGACAGATACGCAGTATTTT. This encodes CASGSTGLTDTQYF. The J gene is TRBJ2-3, the V gene TRBV12-5, with a weak D call TRBD1 (6 bases). The length of the CDR3 is 14 residues. Trimming stripped 6 bases from V and 3 bases from J, with 13 bases between. CDR1 and CDR2 (germline): LGHNT, FRNRAP.

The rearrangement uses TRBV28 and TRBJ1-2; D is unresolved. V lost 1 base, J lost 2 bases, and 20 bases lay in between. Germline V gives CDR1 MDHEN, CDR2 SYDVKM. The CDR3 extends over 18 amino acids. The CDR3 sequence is CASSLSLGRAGRNYGYTF. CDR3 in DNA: TGTGCCAGCAGTTTATCCCTTGGTCGAGCGGGGAGAAACTATGGCTACACCTTC.

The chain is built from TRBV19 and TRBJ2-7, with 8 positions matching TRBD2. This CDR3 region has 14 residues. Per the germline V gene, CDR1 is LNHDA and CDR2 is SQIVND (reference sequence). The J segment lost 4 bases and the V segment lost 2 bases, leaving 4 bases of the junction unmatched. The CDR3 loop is CASSILAGTYEQYF. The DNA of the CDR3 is TGTGCCAGTAGTATACTAGCGGGCACGTACGAGCAGTACTTC.

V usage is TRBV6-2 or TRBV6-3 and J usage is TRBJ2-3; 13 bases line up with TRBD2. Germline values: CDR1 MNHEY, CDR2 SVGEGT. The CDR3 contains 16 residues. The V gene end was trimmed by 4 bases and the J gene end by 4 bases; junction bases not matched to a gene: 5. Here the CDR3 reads CASSSRTSGSSDTQYF. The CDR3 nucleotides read TGTGCCAGCAGTTCTCGGACTAGCGGGAGTTCAGATACGCAGTATTTT.

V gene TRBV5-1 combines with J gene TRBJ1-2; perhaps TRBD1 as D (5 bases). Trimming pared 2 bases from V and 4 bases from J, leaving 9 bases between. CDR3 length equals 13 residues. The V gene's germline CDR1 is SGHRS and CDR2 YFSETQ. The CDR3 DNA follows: TGCGCCAGCAGCTTACAGGACCGCTATGGCTACACCTTC. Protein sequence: CASSLQDRYGYTF.

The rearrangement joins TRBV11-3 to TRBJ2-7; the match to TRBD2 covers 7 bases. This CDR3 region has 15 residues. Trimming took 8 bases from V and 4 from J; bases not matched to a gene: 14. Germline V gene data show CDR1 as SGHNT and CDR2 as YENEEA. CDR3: CASSWDGRSTYEQYF. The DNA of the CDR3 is TGTGCCAGCTCCTGGGACGGGAGGTCTACATACGAGCAGTACTTC.

The CDR3 spells CASSFEARGYGYTF. The DNA for the CDR3 is TGTGCCAGCAGTTTCGAGGCGCGAGGCTATGGCTACACCTTC. This sequence joins TRBV27 and TRBJ1-2; D is ambiguous. This CDR3 is 14 amino acids long. The ends were cut back, 3 bases at V and 4 bases at J, with 12 bases in the middle. Germline values: CDR1 MNHEY, CDR2 SMNVEV (reference sequence).

DNA for the CDR3: TGTGCCAGCAGTTTAGATACCAGGGGGACGACCTTC. Amino acids: CASSLDTRGTTF. V gene TRBV28 combines with J gene TRBJ1-2; 7 bases map to TRBD1. The CDR3 is made up of 12 amino acids. Germline CDR1 is MDHEN and CDR2 is SYDVKM. J was trimmed by 14 bases and V by 2 bases; bases with no gene match: 8.

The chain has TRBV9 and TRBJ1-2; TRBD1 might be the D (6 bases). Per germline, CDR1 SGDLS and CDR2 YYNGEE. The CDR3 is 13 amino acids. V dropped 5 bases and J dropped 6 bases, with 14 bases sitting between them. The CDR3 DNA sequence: TGTGCCAGCAGGATACAGGGAGTCGATGGCTACACCTTC. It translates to CASRIQGVDGYTF. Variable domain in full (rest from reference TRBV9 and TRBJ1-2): DSGVTQTPKHLITATGQRVTLRCSPRSGDLSVYWYQQSLDQGLQFLIQYYNGEERAKGNILERFSAQQFPDLHSELNLSSLELGDSALYFCASRIQGVDGYTFGSGTRLTVV.

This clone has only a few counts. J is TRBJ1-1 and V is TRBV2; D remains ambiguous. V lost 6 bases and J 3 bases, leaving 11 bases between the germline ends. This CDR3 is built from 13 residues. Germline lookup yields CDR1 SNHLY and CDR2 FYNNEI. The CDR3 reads CASRYGYDTEAFF. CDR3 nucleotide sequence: TGTGCCAGCAGGTACGGGTATGACACTGAAGCTTTCTTT. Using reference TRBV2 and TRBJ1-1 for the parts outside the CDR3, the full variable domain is EPEVTQTPSHQVTQMGQEVILRCVPISNHLYFYWYRQILGQKVEFLVSFYNNEISEKSEIFDDQFSVERPDGSNFTLKIRSTKLEDSAMYFCASRYGYDTEAFFGQGTRLTVV.

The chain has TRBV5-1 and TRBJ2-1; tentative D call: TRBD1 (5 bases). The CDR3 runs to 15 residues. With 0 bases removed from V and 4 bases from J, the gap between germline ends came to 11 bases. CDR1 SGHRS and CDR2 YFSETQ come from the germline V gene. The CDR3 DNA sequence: TGCGCCAGCAGCTTGGAAGGACAAGGGTACAATGAGCAGTTCTTC. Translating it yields CASSLEGQGYNEQFF.

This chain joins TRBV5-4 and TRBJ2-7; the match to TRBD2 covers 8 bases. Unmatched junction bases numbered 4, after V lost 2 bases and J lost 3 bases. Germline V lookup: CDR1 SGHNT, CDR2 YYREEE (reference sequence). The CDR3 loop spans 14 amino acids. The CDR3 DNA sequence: TGTGCCAGCAGCTTCGAGCGGGAGCTCTACGAGCAGTACTTC. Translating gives CASSFERELYEQYF.